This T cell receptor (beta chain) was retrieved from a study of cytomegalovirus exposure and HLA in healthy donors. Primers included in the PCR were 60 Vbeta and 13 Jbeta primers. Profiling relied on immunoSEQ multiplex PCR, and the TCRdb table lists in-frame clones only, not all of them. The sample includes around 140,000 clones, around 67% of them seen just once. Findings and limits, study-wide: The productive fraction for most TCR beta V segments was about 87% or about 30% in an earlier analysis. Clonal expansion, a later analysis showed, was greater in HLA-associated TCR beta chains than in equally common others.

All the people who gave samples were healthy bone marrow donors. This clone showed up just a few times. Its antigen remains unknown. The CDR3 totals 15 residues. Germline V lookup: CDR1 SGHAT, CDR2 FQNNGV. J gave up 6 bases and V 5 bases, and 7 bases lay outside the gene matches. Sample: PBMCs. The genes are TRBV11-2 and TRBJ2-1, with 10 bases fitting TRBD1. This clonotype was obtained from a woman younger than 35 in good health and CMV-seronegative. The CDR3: CASSPRTGGFNEQFF. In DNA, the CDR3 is TGTGCCAGCAGCCCCCGGACAGGGGGGTTCAATGAGCAGTTCTTC.